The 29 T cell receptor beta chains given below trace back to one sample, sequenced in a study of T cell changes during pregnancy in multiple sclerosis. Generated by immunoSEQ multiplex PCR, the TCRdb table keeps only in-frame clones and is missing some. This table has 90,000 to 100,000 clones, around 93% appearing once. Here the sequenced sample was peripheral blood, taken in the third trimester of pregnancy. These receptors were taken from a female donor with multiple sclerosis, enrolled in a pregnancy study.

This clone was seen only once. CDR3 region: CASSASGTSNEQFF. In nucleotides, the CDR3 is TGTGCCAGCAGCGCTTCCGGGACAAGCAATGAGCAGTTCTTC. The chain recombines TRBV9 with TRBJ2-1, with a tentative D call TRBD1 (6 bases). Trimming cost V 3 bases and J 6 bases, with 13 bases left between them. The CDR3 loop spans 14 amino acids. The germline V gene has CDR1 SGDLS and CDR2 YYNGEE.

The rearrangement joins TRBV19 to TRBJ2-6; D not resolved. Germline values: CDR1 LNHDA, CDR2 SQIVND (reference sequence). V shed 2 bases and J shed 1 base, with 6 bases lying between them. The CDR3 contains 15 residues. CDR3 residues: CASSIKTSGANVLTF. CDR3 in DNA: TGTGCCAGTAGTATAAAGACATCTGGGGCCAACGTCCTGACTTTC.

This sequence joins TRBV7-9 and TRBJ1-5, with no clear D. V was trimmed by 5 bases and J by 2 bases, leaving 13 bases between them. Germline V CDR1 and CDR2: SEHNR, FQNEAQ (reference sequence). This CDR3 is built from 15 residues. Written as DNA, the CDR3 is TGTGCCAGCAGCACCGACGAGGTGCGCAATCAGCCCCAGCATTTT. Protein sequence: CASSTDEVRNQPQHF.

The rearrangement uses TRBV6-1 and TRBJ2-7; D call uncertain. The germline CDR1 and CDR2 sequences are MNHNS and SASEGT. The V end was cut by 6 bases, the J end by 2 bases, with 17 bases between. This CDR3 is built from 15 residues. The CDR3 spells CASRAGLTPTYEQYF. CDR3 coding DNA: TGTGCCAGCAGGGCAGGTCTAACTCCTACCTACGAGCAGTACTTC.

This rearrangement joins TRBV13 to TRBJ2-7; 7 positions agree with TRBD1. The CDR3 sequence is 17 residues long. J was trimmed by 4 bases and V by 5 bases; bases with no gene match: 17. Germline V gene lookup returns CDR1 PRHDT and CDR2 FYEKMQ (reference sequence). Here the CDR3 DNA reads TGTGCCAGCAGCCACACCCGGGACAGAGCGCCGGGGTACGAGCAGTACTTC. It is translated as CASSHTRDRAPGYEQYF. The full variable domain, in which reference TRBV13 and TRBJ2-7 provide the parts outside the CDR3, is AAGVIQSPRHLIKEKRETATLKCYPIPRHDTVYWYQQGPGQDPQFLISFYEKMQSDKGSIPDRFSAQQFSDYHSELNMSSLELGDSALYFCASSHTRDRAPGYEQYFGPGTRLTVT.

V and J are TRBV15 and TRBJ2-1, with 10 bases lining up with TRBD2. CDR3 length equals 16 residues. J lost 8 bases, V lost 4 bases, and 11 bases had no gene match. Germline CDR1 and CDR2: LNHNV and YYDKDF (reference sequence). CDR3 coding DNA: TGTGCCACCAGCACCGATTCTAGCGGGAGATTCTATGAGCAGTTCTTC. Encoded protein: CATSTDSSGRFYEQFF.

The CDR3 region has the DNA TGTGCCTGCCGGGTCAGCTCCTACGAGCAGTACTTC. Amino acids: CACRVSSYEQYF. This chain connects TRBV28 to TRBJ2-7, with D hard to call. This CDR3 contains 12 residues. Germline V lookup: CDR1 MDHEN, CDR2 SYDVKM. The germline V and J ends were trimmed by 11 bases and 0 bases, with 11 bases remaining between them. The variable domain in full, with the rest retrieved from reference TRBV28 and TRBJ2-7, is DVKVTQSSRYLVKRTGEKVFLECVQDMDHENMFWYRQDPGLGLRLIYFSYDVKMKEKGDIPEGYSVSREKKERFSLILESASTNQTSMYLCACRVSSYEQYFGPGTRLTVT.

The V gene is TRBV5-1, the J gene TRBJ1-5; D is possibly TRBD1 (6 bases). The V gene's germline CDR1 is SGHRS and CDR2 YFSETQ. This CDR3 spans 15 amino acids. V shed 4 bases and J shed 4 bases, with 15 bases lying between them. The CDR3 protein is CASSPTGHLNQPQHF. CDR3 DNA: TGCGCCAGCAGCCCAACGGGACACCTTAATCAGCCCCAGCATTTT.

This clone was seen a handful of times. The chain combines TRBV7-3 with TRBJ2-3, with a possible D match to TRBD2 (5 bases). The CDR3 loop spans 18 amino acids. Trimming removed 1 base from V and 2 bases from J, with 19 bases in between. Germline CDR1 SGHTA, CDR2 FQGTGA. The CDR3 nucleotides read TGTGCCAGCAGCTTAAATCCCTCCTCCGGGATAGTCACAGATACGCAGTATTTT. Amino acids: CASSLNPSSGIVTDTQYF. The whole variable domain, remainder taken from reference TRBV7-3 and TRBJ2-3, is GAGVSQTPSNKVTEKGKYVELRCDPISGHTALYWYRQSLGQGPEFLIYFQGTGAADDSGLPNDRFFAVRPEGSVSTLKIQRTERGDSAVYLCASSLNPSSGIVTDTQYFGPGTRLTVL.

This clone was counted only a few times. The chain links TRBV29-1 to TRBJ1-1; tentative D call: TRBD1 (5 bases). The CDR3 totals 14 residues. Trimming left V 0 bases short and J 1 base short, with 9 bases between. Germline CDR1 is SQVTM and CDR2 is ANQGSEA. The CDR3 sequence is CSVEDNRRNTEAFF. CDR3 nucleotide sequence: TGCAGCGTTGAAGATAACAGGAGGAACACTGAAGCTTTCTTT. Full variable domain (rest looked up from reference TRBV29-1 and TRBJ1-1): SAVISQKPSRDICQRGTSLTIQCQVDSQVTMMFWYRQQPGQSLTLIATANQGSEATYESGFVIDKFPISRPNLTFSTLTVSNMSPEDSSIYLCSVEDNRRNTEAFFGQGTRLTVV.

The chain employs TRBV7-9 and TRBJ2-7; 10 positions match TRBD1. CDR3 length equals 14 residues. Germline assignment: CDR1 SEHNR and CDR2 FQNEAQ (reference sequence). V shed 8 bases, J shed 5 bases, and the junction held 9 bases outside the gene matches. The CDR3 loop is CASLGTGVSDEQYF. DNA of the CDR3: TGTGCCAGCTTGGGGACAGGGGTTTCCGACGAGCAGTACTTC.

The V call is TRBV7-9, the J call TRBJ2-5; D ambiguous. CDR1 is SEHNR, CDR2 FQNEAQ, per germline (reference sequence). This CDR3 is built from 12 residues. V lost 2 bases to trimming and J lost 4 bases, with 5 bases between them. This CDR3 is CASSLHLETQYF. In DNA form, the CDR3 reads TGTGCCAGCAGCTTACATTTAGAGACCCAGTACTTC.

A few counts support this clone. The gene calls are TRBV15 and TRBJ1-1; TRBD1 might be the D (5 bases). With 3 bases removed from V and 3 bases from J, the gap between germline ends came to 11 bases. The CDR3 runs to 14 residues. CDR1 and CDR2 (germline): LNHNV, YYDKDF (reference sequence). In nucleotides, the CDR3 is TGTGCCACCAGCAGGGGCAGGGAATACACTGAAGCTTTCTTT. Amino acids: CATSRGREYTEAFF.

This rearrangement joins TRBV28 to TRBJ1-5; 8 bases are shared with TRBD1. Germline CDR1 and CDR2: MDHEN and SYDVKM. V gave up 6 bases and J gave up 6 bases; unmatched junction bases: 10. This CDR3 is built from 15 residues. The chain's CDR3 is CASSHGQGEVQPQHF. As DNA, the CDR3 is TGTGCCAGCAGCCACGGACAGGGAGAAGTTCAGCCCCAGCATTTT.

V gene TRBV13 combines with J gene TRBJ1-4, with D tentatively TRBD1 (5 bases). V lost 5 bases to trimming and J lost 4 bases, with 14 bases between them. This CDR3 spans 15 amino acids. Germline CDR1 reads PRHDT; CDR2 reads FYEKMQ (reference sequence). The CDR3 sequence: CASSRMRQNNEKLFF. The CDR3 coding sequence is TGTGCCAGCAGCCGAATGAGACAGAATAATGAAAAACTGTTTTTT.

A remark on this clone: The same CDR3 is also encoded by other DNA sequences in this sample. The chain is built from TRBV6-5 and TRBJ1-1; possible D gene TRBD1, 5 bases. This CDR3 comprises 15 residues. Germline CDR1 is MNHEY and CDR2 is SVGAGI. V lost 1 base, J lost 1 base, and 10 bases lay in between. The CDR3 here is CASSYFGGQNTEAFF. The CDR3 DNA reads TGTGCCAGCAGTTACTTCGGCGGACAGAACACTGAAGCTTTCTTT.

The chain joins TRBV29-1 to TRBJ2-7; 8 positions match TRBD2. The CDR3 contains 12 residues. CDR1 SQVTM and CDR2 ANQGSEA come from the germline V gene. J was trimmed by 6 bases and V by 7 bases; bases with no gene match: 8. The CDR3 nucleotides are TGCAGCGCCTCAAGCGGGAGACTCGAGCAGTACTTC. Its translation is CSASSGRLEQYF.

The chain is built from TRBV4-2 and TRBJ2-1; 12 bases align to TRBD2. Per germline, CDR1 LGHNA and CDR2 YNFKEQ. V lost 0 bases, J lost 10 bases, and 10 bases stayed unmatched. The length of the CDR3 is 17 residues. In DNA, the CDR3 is TGTGCCAGCAGCCAAGATCAAGGCTCTAGCGGGAGGGGAGAGCAGTTCTTC. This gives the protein CASSQDQGSSGRGEQFF.

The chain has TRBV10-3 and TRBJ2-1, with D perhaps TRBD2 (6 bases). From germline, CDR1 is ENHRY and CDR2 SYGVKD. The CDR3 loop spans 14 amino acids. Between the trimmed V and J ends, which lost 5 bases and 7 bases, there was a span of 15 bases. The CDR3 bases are TGTGCCATCAGTAGGGACTTCAACAGGAATGAGCAGTTCTTC. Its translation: CAISRDFNRNEQFF.

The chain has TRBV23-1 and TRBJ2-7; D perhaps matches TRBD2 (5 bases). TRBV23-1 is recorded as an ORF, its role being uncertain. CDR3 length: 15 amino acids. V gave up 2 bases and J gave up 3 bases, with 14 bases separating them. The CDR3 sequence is CASSQLRLALYEQYF. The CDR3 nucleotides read TGCGCCAGCAGTCAACTAAGGCTAGCACTCTACGAGCAGTACTTC.

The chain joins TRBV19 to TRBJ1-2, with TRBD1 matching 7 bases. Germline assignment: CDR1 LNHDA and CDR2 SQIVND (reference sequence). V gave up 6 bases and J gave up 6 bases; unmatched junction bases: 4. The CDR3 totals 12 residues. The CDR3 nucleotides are TGTGCCAGTAGAGACAGGGCCGATGGCTACACCTTC. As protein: CASRDRADGYTF.

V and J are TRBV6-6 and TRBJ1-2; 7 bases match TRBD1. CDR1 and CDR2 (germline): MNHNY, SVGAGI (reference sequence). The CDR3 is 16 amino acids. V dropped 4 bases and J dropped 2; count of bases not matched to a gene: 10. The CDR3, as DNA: TGTGCCAGCAGTTTCTTAAGCCTGGACAGGAACTATGGCTACACCTTC. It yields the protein CASSFLSLDRNYGYTF.

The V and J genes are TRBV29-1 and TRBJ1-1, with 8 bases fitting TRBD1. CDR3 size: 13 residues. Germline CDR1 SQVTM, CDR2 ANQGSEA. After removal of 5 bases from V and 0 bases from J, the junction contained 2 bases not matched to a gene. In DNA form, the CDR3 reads TGCAGCGTTTACAGGGGGGTGAACACTGAAGCTTTCTTT. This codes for CSVYRGVNTEAFF.

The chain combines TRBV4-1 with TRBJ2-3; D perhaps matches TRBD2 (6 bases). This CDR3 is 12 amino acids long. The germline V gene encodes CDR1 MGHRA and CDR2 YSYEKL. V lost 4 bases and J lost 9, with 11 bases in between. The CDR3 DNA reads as TGCGCCAGCAGCCGGGGACTGGGAACGCAGTATTTT. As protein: CASSRGLGTQYF.

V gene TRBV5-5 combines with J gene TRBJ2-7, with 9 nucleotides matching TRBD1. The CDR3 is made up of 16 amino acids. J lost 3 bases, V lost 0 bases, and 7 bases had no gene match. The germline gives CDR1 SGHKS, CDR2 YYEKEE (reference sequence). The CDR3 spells CASSLVVGQGFYEQYF. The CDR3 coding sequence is TGTGCCAGCAGCTTGGTTGTGGGACAGGGCTTCTACGAGCAGTACTTC. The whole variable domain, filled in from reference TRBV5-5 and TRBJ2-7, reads DAGVTQSPTHLIKTRGQQVTLRCSPISGHKSVSWYQQVLGQGPQFIFQYYEKEERGRGNFPDRFSARQFPNYSSELNVNALLLGDSALYLCASSLVVGQGFYEQYFGPGTRLTVT.

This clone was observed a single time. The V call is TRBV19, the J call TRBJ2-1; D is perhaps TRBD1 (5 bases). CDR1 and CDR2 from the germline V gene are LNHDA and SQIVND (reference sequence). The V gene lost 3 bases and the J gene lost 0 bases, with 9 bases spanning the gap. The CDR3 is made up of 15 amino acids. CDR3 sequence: CASSIQGSSYNEQFF. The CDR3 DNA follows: TGTGCCAGTAGTATCCAGGGAAGCTCCTACAATGAGCAGTTCTTC.

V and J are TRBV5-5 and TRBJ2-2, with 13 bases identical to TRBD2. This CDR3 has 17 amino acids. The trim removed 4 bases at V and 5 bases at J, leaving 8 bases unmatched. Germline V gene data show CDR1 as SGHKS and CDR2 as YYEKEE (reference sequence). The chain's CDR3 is CASSPLGLAGKTGELFF. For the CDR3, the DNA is TGTGCCAGCAGCCCCCTGGGACTAGCGGGAAAGACCGGGGAGCTGTTTTTT.

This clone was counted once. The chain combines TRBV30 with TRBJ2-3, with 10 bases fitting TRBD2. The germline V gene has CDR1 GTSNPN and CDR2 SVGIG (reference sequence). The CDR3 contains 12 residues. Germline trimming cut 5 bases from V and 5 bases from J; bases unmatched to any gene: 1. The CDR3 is CAWASGRDTQYF. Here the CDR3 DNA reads TGTGCCTGGGCTAGCGGGAGAGATACGCAGTATTTT.

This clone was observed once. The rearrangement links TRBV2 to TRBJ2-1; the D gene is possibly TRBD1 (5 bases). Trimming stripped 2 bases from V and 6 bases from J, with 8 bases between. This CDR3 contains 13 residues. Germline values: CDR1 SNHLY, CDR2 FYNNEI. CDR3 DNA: TGTGCCAGCAGTGAAATCAGGGTCAATGAGCAGTTCTTC. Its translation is CASSEIRVNEQFF.